The clone carrying this TCR beta chain was picked up one time. These data come from a study of shared clonotypes between healthy human individuals. The CDR3 covers 15 residues. CDR1 MNHEY and CDR2 SVGAGI come from the germline V gene. With 0 bases removed from V and 1 base from J, the gap between germline ends came to 9 bases. TCRdb's copy holds only in-frame clones and misses some; the assay was immunoSEQ multiplex PCR. The top ten clones hold roughly 15% of a sample with fewer than 350,000 clones, around 86% of them seen once. The V gene is TRBV6-5, the J gene TRBJ1-2; tentative D call: TRBD1 (5 bases). The sequence was collected from a man between 18 and 29 years old in good health. Input material: memory CD8+ T cells sorted from blood. Indicated subset: CD45RO+ cells pooled with CCR7-negative TemRA cells. The CDR3 nucleotides are TGTGCCAGCAGTTACTCGCCGGGGGGTAACTATGGCTACACCTTC. Its protein is CASSYSPGGNYGYTF.